This T cell receptor beta chain derives from a study of CD8 T cells in Susac syndrome. Study overall: Susac syndrome patients were untreated, on corticosteroids with some adding intravenous immunoglobulin, or on intravenous immunoglobulin only.

This CDR3 contains 15 residues. The germline V gene has CDR1 MGHDK and CDR2 SYGVNS. The V segment lost 2 bases and the J segment 1 base; nucleotides outside the gene matches: 4. Diagnostic criteria defined recently for definite or probable disease were met by the Susac syndrome patients. TEMRA cells were enriched by FACS, and CD4+ and CD8+ T cells were negatively isolated. With random hexamers, roughly 0.45 to 1 ug RNA was reverse transcribed. TCR beta CDR3 was amplified by immunoSEQ multiplex PCR. This amplification extended across 54 Vbeta and 13 Jbeta segments. TCRdb recomputed calls from the immunoSEQ multiplex PCR reads with MiXCR, one row per CDR3 protein. Of 110,000 to 150,000 distinct CDR3 sequences listed, around 95% are singletons.

The chain is built from TRBV25-1 and TRBJ2-7, with 8 bases lining up with TRBD2. This TCR was recovered from a human donor with Susac syndrome. The sequencing input was CD4+ T cells from PBMCs. The CDR3: CASSEPSGGSYEQYF. The CDR3 region has the DNA TGTGCCAGCAGTGAACCCTCGGGGGGGTCCTACGAGCAGTACTTC.